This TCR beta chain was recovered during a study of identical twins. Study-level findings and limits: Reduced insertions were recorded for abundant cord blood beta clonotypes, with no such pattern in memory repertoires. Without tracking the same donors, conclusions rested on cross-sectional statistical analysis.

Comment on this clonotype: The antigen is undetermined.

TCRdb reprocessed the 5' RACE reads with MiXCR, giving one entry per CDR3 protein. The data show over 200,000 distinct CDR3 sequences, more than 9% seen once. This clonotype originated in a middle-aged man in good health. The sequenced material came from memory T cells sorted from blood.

The CDR3 sequence is CASSLGLADPGANVLTF. DNA for the CDR3: TGCGCCAGCAGCCTCGGACTAGCGGACCCTGGGGCCAACGTCCTGACTTTC. The chain couples TRBV4-3 to TRBJ2-6; 10 bases line up with TRBD2. CDR1 is LGHNA and CDR2 is YSLEER in the germline V gene. This CDR3 comprises 17 residues. V shed 4 bases and J 2 bases; nucleotides not matched to a gene: 5.